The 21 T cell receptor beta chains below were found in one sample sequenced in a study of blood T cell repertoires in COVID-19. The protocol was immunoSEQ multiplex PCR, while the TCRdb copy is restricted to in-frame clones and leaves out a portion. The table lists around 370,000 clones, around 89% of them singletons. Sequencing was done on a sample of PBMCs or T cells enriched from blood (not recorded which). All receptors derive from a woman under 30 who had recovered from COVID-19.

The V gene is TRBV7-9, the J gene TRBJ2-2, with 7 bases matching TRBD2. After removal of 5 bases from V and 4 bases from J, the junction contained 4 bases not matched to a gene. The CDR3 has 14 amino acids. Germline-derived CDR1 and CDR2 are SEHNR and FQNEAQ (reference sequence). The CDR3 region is CASSRGGPTGELFF. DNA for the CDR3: TGTGCCAGCAGCCGGGGAGGGCCCACCGGGGAGCTGTTTTTT.

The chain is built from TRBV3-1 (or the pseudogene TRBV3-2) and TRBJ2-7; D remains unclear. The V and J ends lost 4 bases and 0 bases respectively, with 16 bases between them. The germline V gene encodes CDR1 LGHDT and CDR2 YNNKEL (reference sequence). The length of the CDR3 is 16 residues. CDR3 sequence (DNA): TGTGCCAGCAGCCCCCGGCTAGGTAGCCTCTCCTACGAGCAGTACTTC. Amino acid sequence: CASSPRLGSLSYEQYF.

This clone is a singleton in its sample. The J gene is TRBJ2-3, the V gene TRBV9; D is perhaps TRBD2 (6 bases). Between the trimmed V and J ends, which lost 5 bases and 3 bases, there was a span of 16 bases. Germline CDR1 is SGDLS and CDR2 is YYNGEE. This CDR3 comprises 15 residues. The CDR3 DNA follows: TGTGCCAGCAGTCCGGGGGTAGCGGAGACAGATACGCAGTATTTT. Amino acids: CASSPGVAETDTQYF.

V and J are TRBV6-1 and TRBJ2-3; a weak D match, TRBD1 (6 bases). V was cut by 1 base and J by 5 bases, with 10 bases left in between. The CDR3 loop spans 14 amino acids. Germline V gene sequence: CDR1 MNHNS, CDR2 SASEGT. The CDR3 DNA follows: TGTGCCAGCAGTGAAGTGGCAGGGGAAGATACGCAGTATTTT. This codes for CASSEVAGEDTQYF.

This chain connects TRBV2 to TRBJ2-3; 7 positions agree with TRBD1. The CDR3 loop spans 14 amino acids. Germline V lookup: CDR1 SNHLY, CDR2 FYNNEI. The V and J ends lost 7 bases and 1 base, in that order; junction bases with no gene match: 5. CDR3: CASIQGQGTDTQYF. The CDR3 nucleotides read TGTGCCAGCATCCAAGGACAGGGCACAGATACGCAGTATTTT.

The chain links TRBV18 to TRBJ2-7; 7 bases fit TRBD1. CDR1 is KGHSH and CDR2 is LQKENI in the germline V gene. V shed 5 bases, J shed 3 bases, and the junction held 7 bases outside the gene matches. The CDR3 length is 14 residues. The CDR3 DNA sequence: TGTGCCAGCTCAAGTAGTACAGGGGTCTACGAGCAGTACTTC. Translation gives CASSSSTGVYEQYF.

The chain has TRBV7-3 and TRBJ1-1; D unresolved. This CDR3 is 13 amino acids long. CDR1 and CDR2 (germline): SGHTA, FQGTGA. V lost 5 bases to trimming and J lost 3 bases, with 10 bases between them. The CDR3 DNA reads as TGTGCCAGCAGCCCCGCCGCAGACACTGAAGCTTTCTTT. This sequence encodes CASSPAADTEAFF.

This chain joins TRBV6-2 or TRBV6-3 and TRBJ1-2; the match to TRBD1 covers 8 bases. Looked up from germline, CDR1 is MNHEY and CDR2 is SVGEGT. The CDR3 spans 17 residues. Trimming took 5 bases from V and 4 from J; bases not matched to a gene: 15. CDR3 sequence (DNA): TGTGCCAGCAGTGACGGGACAGGCGTACCCGGTTTCTATGGCTACACCTTC. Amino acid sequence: CASSDGTGVPGFYGYTF.

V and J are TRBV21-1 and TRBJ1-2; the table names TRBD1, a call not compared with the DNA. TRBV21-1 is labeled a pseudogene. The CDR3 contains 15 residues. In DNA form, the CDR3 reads TGTGCCAGCAGCAAACTTCAGGGCCTCGTCTATGGCTACACCTTC. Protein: CASSKLQGLVYGYTF.

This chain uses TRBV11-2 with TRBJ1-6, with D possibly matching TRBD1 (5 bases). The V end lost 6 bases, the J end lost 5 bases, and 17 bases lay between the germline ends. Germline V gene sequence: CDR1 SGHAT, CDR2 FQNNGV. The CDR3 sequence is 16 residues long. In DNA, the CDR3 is TGTGCCAGCAGGTCCCCCGGCAGGGCACATAATTCACCCCTCCACTTT. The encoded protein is CASRSPGRAHNSPLHF.

CDR3 in DNA: TGTGCCAGCAGTTTCGTCGGGGGGGCCTGGGACACTGAAGCTTTCTTT. Amino acid sequence: CASSFVGGAWDTEAFF. The rearrangement uses TRBV28 and TRBJ1-1; D possibly corresponds to TRBD1 (6 bases). Trimming took 3 bases from V and 3 from J, leaving 17 bases between them. In germline, CDR1 is MDHEN, CDR2 SYDVKM. The CDR3 is made up of 16 amino acids.

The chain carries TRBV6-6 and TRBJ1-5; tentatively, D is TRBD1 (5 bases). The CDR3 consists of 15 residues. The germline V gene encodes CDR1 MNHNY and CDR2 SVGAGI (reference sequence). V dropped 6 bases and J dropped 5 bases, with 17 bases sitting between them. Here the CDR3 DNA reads TGTGCCAGCAGCCCACTACGGCAGGGTGATCAGCCCCAGCATTTT. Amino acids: CASSPLRQGDQPQHF.

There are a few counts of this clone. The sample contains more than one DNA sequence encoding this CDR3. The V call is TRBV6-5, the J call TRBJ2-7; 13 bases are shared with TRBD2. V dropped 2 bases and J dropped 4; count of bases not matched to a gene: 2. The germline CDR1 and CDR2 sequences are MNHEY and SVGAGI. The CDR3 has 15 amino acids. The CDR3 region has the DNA TGTGCCAGCAGTTACGGACTAGCGGGAGCGTACGAGCAGTACTTC. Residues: CASSYGLAGAYEQYF.

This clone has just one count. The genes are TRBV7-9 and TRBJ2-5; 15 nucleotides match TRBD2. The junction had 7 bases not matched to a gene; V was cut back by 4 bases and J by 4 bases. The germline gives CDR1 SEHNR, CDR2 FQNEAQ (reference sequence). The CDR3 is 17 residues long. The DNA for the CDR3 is TGTGCCAGCAGCTCCGGACTAGCGGGGGGGCAAGGAGAGACCCAGTACTTC. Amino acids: CASSSGLAGGQGETQYF.

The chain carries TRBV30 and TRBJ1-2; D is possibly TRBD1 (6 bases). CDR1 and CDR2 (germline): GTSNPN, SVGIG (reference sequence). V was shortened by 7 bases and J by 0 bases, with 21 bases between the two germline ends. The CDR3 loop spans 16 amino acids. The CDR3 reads CAYARTAYISNYGYTF. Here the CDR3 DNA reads TGTGCCTACGCGAGGACAGCTTATATTTCTAACTATGGCTACACCTTC.

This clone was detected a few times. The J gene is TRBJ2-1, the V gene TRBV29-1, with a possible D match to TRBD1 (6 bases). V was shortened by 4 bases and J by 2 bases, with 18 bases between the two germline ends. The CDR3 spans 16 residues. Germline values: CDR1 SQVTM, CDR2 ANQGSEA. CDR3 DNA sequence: TGCAGCGTTGGTTCCTCGACGGACAGAACCTACAATGAGCAGTTCTTC. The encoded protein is CSVGSSTDRTYNEQFF.

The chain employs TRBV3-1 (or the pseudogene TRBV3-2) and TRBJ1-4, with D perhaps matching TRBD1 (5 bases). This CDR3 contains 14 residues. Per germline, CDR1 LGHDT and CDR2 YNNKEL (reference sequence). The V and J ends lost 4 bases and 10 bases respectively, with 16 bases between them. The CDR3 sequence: CASSPSQQERKLFF. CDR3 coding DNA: TGTGCCAGCAGCCCTAGTCAACAGGAACGAAAACTGTTTTTT.

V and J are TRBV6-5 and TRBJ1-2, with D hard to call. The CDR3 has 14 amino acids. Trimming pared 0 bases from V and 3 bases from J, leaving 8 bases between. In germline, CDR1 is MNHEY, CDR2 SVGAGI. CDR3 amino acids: CASSYSPGYYGYTF. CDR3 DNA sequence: TGTGCCAGCAGTTACTCTCCCGGTTACTATGGCTACACCTTC.

CDR3 DNA sequence: TGTGCCAGCAGCACAACAGGGCGCAATCAGCCCCAGCATTTT. Its protein is CASSTTGRNQPQHF. The chain carries TRBV7-2 and TRBJ1-5; TRBD1 is a possible D gene (6 bases). V lost 5 bases and J lost 2, with 10 bases in between. The CDR3 runs to 14 residues. CDR1 and CDR2 from the germline V gene are SGHTA and FQGNSA.

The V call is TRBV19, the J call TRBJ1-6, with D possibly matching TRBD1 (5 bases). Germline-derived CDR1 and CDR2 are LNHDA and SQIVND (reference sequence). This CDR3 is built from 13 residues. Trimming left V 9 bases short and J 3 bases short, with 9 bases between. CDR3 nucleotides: TGTGCCAGCAGGGTTGACTATAATTCACCCCTCCACTTT. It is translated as CASRVDYNSPLHF.

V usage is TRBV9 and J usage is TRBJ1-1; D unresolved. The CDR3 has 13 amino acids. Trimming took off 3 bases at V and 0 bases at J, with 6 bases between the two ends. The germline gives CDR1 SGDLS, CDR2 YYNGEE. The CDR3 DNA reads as TGTGCCAGCAGCGGGGCCGTGAACACTGAAGCTTTCTTT. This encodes CASSGAVNTEAFF.